Below, 27 T cell receptor beta chains from the same sample are listed, as sequenced in a study of blood T cell repertoires in COVID-19 (dated by TCRdb to 2018 to 2020). Library construction relied on the immunoSEQ multiplex PCR assay. This immuneACCESS table, as held by TCRdb, lists in-frame sequences with V and J called but not all clones. Of the missing ones, under half trace to an unresolved V gene in checked studies; the others have no known cause. The sample includes about 120,000 clones, with about 85% observed a single time. The ten biggest clones cover approximately 3.6% of the sample. Sequencing was performed on peripheral blood. Receptors were obtained from a man between 35 and 55 years old with acute or convalescent COVID-19.

The chain carries TRBV6-1 and TRBJ1-4, with D perhaps TRBD1 (6 bases). V was shortened by 4 bases and J by 0 bases, with 15 bases between the two germline ends. The germline CDR1 and CDR2 sequences are MNHNS and SASEGT. This CDR3 has 17 amino acids. DNA for the CDR3: TGTGCCAGCAGTGGTCACAGGGCCCTTGCAACTAATGAAAAACTGTTTTTT. As protein: CASSGHRALATNEKLFF.

The chain has TRBV12-5 and TRBJ1-2, with 9 bases fitting TRBD1. The CDR3 length is 17 residues. CDR1 and CDR2 from the germline V gene are LGHNT and FRNRAP. Germline trimming cut 5 bases from V and 5 bases from J; bases unmatched to any gene: 15. This CDR3 is CASGPPGQGGTIYGYTF. The CDR3 DNA reads TGTGCTAGTGGTCCGCCGGGACAGGGTGGCACGATTTATGGCTACACCTTC.

The chain employs TRBV2 and TRBJ1-1, with 7 nucleotides matching TRBD1. The CDR3 is made up of 19 amino acids. Looked up from germline, CDR1 is SNHLY and CDR2 is FYNNEI. V lost 6 bases and J lost 3; bases outside the gene matches: 22. CDR3 sequence: CASRVKMGVHRGTDTEAFF. The CDR3, as DNA: TGTGCCAGCAGGGTGAAGATGGGGGTCCACAGGGGAACCGACACTGAAGCTTTCTTT. Full variable domain (missing parts from reference TRBV2 and TRBJ1-1): EPEVTQTPSHQVTQMGQEVILRCVPISNHLYFYWYRQILGQKVEFLVSFYNNEISEKSEIFDDQFSVERPDGSNFTLKIRSTKLEDSAMYFCASRVKMGVHRGTDTEAFFGQGTRLTVV.

This clone was observed a few times. The chain couples TRBV2 to TRBJ1-1; 9 bases are shared with TRBD1. Germline assignment: CDR1 SNHLY and CDR2 FYNNEI. V lost 6 bases to trimming and J lost 5 bases; unmatched junction nucleotides: 10. The CDR3 sequence is 15 residues long. The CDR3 sequence: CASSVPTGGKTEAFF. CDR3 nucleotides: TGTGCCAGCAGCGTTCCGACAGGGGGGAAGACTGAAGCTTTCTTT.

The rearrangement uses TRBV19 and TRBJ2-5, with D possibly matching TRBD1 (6 bases). CDR1 is LNHDA, CDR2 SQIVND, per germline (reference sequence). The CDR3 length is 12 residues. With 10 bases removed from V and 5 bases from J, the gap between germline ends came to 14 bases. Here the CDR3 reads CATQGLGETQYF. In nucleotides, the CDR3 is TGTGCCACCCAGGGGTTGGGGGAGACCCAGTACTTC. Based on the CDR3 plus reference TRBV19 and TRBJ2-5, the full variable domain is DGGITQSPKYLFRKEGQNVTLSCEQNLNHDAMYWYRQDPGQGLRLIYYSQIVNDFQKGDIAEGYSVSREKKESFPLTVTSAQKNPTAFYLCATQGLGETQYFGPGTRLLVL.

The CDR3 reads CASSQRTSGGTDTQYF. CDR3 nucleotides: TGCGCCAGCAGCCAAAGGACTAGCGGGGGAACAGATACGCAGTATTTT. The V and J genes are TRBV4-1 and TRBJ2-3, with TRBD2 matching 13 bases. The V and J ends lost 2 bases and 3 bases, in that order; junction bases with no gene match: 2. CDR1 and CDR2 (germline): MGHRA, YSYEKL. The CDR3 is made up of 16 amino acids.

This clone is a singleton in its sample. The chain links TRBV29-1 to TRBJ1-2; possibly TRBD1 for D (6 bases). This CDR3 spans 13 amino acids. V dropped 6 bases and J dropped 1 base, with 12 bases sitting between them. The germline V gene encodes CDR1 SQVTM and CDR2 ANQGSEA. DNA of the CDR3: TGCAGCGTGGCGGACAGCAATAACTATGGCTACACCTTC. It codes for CSVADSNNYGYTF.

V is TRBV18 and J is TRBJ2-5; 11 bases match TRBD1. The CDR3 consists of 17 residues. Germline V gives CDR1 KGHSH, CDR2 LQKENI. The V segment lost 3 bases and the J segment 3 bases; nucleotides outside the gene matches: 9. CDR3: CASSPWTGGVREETQYF. Written as DNA, the CDR3 is TGTGCCAGCTCACCTTGGACAGGGGGCGTGCGAGAAGAGACCCAGTACTTC.

The chain joins TRBV2 to TRBJ2-1; D gene ambiguous. The germline V and J ends were trimmed by 3 bases and 7 bases, with 13 bases remaining between them. CDR3 size: 14 residues. The germline V gene encodes CDR1 SNHLY and CDR2 FYNNEI. CDR3 protein: CASSESLVENEQFF. CDR3 nucleotide sequence: TGTGCCAGCAGTGAGTCTCTAGTCGAAAATGAGCAGTTCTTC. The complete variable domain, with remaining parts taken from reference TRBV2 and TRBJ2-1, reads EPEVTQTPSHQVTQMGQEVILRCVPISNHLYFYWYRQILGQKVEFLVSFYNNEISEKSEIFDDQFSVERPDGSNFTLKIRSTKLEDSAMYFCASSESLVENEQFFGPGTRLTVL.

This clone was counted once. This chain links TRBV19 with TRBJ2-3; D remains unclear. Trimming stripped 0 bases from V and 10 bases from J, with 11 bases between. Germline V gene sequence: CDR1 LNHDA, CDR2 SQIVND (reference sequence). CDR3 length: 13 amino acids. The CDR3 region is CASSIDILTAQYF. The DNA for the CDR3 is TGTGCCAGTAGTATAGATATTTTAACGGCGCAGTATTTT.

A few counts support this clone. The chain is built from TRBV7-9 and TRBJ2-7, with D possibly being TRBD2 (6 bases). V was trimmed by 4 bases and J by 6 bases, leaving 16 bases between them. This CDR3 has 14 amino acids. Looked up from germline, CDR1 is SEHNR and CDR2 is FQNEAQ (reference sequence). CDR3 nucleotide sequence: TGTGCCAGCAGCTCCAGGGTCCGGGGACTCGAGCAGTACTTC. Its protein is CASSSRVRGLEQYF.

The CDR3 region is CASSPWTGDSGNTIYF. CDR3 DNA: TGTGCCAGCTCACCGTGGACAGGGGACTCTGGAAACACCATATATTTT. The chain recombines TRBV18 with TRBJ1-3; TRBD1 matches 9 bases. V trimming: 3 bases; J trimming: 0 bases; junction bases outside the gene matches: 3. Germline CDR1 is KGHSH and CDR2 is LQKENI. CDR3 length: 16 residues.

V is TRBV19 and J is TRBJ1-1; 12 bases align to TRBD1. The length of the CDR3 is 16 residues. The germline V gene has CDR1 LNHDA and CDR2 SQIVND (reference sequence). Losses at the gene ends were 5 bases for V and 4 bases for J; bases not matched to a gene: 8. CDR3 sequence: CASSPGTGGAGTEAFF. DNA of the CDR3: TGTGCCAGTAGTCCCGGGACAGGGGGCGCGGGCACTGAAGCTTTCTTT.

The chain couples TRBV4-2 to TRBJ2-3, with D perhaps TRBD2 (8 bases). Trimming stripped 0 bases from V and 2 bases from J, with 27 bases between. CDR1 and CDR2 from the germline V gene are LGHNA and YNFKEQ. The CDR3 extends over 21 amino acids. The CDR3 bases are TGTGCCAGCAGCCAAGATAGGGCGGGGGGTGGACAGGCTGAATTCACAGATACGCAGTATTTT. This codes for CASSQDRAGGGQAEFTDTQYF.

The chain is built from TRBV2 and TRBJ1-2; 8 bases match TRBD1. Germline CDR1 is SNHLY and CDR2 is FYNNEI. The ends lost 6 bases at V and 10 bases at J; junction bases unmatched: 4. The CDR3 spans 11 residues. The CDR3 sequence is CASRQGEVYTF. CDR3 bases: TGTGCCAGCAGACAGGGGGAAGTCTACACCTTC. The full variable domain, with the rest looked up from reference TRBV2 and TRBJ1-2, is EPEVTQTPSHQVTQMGQEVILRCVPISNHLYFYWYRQILGQKVEFLVSFYNNEISEKSEIFDDQFSVERPDGSNFTLKIRSTKLEDSAMYFCASRQGEVYTFGSGTRLTVV.

The V call is TRBV6-5, the J call TRBJ1-4, with TRBD1 identical over 10 bases. CDR3 size: 16 residues. Germline V gene lookup returns CDR1 MNHEY and CDR2 SVGAGI. V was clipped by 4 bases and J by 7 bases; unmatched bases: 9. In nucleotides, the CDR3 is TGTGCCAGCAGTTCCGGGACAGGGGCCCCGAGTGAAAAACTGTTTTTT. As protein: CASSSGTGAPSEKLFF.

The chain has TRBV7-8 and TRBJ2-6; no firm D call. From germline, CDR1 is SGHVS and CDR2 FQNEAQ. The CDR3 totals 16 residues. V lost 5 bases, J lost 0 bases, and 11 bases lay in between. CDR3 sequence (DNA): TGTGCCAGCAGCGCCTTTGGAGCCTCTGGGGCCAACGTCCTGACTTTC. Translating gives CASSAFGASGANVLTF. The whole variable domain, remainder taken from reference TRBV7-8 and TRBJ2-6, is GAGVSQSPRYKVAKRGQDVALRCDPISGHVSLFWYQQALGQGPEFLTYFQNEAQLDKSGLPSDRFFAERPEGSVSTLKIQRTQQEDSAVYLCASSAFGASGANVLTFGAGSRLTVL.

The chain couples TRBV6-1 to TRBJ2-5; 8 bases align to TRBD2. Germline assignment: CDR1 MNHNS and CDR2 SASEGT. The trim removed 2 bases at V and 2 bases at J, leaving 7 bases unmatched. The CDR3 runs to 16 residues. The CDR3 nucleotides read TGTGCCAGCAGTGAATTCCTTACTAGCGGACAAGAGACCCAGTACTTC. It translates to CASSEFLTSGQETQYF.

The DNA of the CDR3 is TGCGCCAGCAGCTTGGTAGGGTTCGGGACTAGCGGGTTCTTCGAGCAGTACTTC. Protein: CASSLVGFGTSGFFEQYF. The chain employs TRBV5-1 and TRBJ2-7; 12 bases match TRBD2. The length of the CDR3 is 18 residues. Germline lookup yields CDR1 SGHRS and CDR2 YFSETQ. Trimming took 0 bases from V and 6 from J; bases not matched to a gene: 13.

V is TRBV30 and J is TRBJ1-2; no reliable D call. V gave up 7 bases and J gave up 6 bases, with 12 bases separating them. CDR1 and CDR2 (germline): GTSNPN, SVGIG (reference sequence). This CDR3 has 11 residues. The CDR3 loop reads CAYQMRDGYTF. CDR3 sequence (DNA): TGTGCCTACCAGATGAGGGATGGCTACACCTTC. Filled out from reference TRBV30 and TRBJ1-2, the complete variable domain reads SQTIHQWPATLVQPVGSPLSLECTVEGTSNPNLYWYRQAAGRGLQLLFYSVGIGQISSEVPQNLSASRPQDRQFILSSKKLLLSDSGFYLCAYQMRDGYTFGSGTRLTVV.

The gene calls are TRBV19 and TRBJ2-3, with TRBD1 identical over 8 bases. CDR1 is LNHDA and CDR2 is SQIVND in the germline V gene (reference sequence). V trimming: 6 bases; J trimming: 2 bases; junction bases outside the gene matches: 7. CDR3 length: 15 amino acids. The CDR3 bases are TGTGCCAGTAGGACCGGGACAGGTTACACAGATACGCAGTATTTT. Translation: CASRTGTGYTDTQYF. Combining the CDR3 with reference TRBV19 and TRBJ2-3 gives the whole variable domain DGGITQSPKYLFRKEGQNVTLSCEQNLNHDAMYWYRQDPGQGLRLIYYSQIVNDFQKGDIAEGYSVSREKKESFPLTVTSAQKNPTAFYLCASRTGTGYTDTQYFGPGTRLTVL.

The J gene is TRBJ2-7, the V gene TRBV3-1 (or the pseudogene TRBV3-2); a possible D gene is TRBD2 (5 bases). The CDR3 contains 14 residues. V lost 4 bases, J lost 0 bases, and 10 bases lay in between. CDR1 LGHDT and CDR2 YNNKEL come from the germline V gene (reference sequence). The CDR3 sequence: CASSPREASYEQYF. CDR3 nucleotides: TGTGCCAGCAGCCCACGGGAAGCCTCCTACGAGCAGTACTTC.

V gene TRBV6-2 or TRBV6-3 combines with J gene TRBJ1-3, with D uncertain. The CDR3 covers 16 residues. Germline V CDR1 and CDR2: MNHEY, SVGEGT. Trimming cost V 2 bases and J 0 bases, with 11 bases left between them. This CDR3 is CASSYSGLRSGNTIYF. CDR3 nucleotide sequence: TGTGCCAGCAGTTACAGCGGTCTACGCTCTGGAAACACCATATATTTT.

This chain's CDR3 is CASSPGTSGGLYLNTGELFF. CDR3 coding DNA: TGTGCCAGCAGCCCCGGGACTAGCGGGGGCCTATATTTGAACACCGGGGAGCTGTTTTTT. The chain couples TRBV4-2 to TRBJ2-2, with TRBD2 matching 14 bases. J gave up 1 base and V 4 bases, and 11 bases lay outside the gene matches. The germline V gene encodes CDR1 LGHNA and CDR2 YNFKEQ. The CDR3 runs to 20 residues.

Only one count was recorded for this clone. The chain uses TRBV29-1 and TRBJ2-3, with D uncertain. CDR3 length equals 15 residues. Trimming removed 4 bases from V and 1 base from J, with 15 bases in between. In germline, CDR1 is SQVTM, CDR2 ANQGSEA. Written as DNA, the CDR3 is TGCAGCGTTGCTGGTTTCGACCGGGGCACAGATACGCAGTATTTT. Its translation is CSVAGFDRGTDTQYF.

The chain employs TRBV2 and TRBJ2-3; 14 nucleotides match TRBD2. Germline V lookup: CDR1 SNHLY, CDR2 FYNNEI. The V segment lost 4 bases and the J segment 5 bases; nucleotides outside the gene matches: 2. The CDR3 is made up of 15 amino acids. DNA for the CDR3: TGTGCCAGCAGTGTCGGACTAGCGGGGGGAGATACGCAGTATTTT. It specifies CASSVGLAGGDTQYF.

This chain uses TRBV10-3 with TRBJ1-6; D possibly corresponds to TRBD1 (6 bases). Trimming stripped 5 bases from V and 6 bases from J, with 17 bases between. CDR1 is ENHRY and CDR2 is SYGVKD in the germline V gene. This CDR3 region has 16 residues. Here the CDR3 DNA reads TGTGCCATCAGTAAGACAGGTACAACGGCTAATTCACCCCTCCACTTT. Translating it yields CAISKTGTTANSPLHF.